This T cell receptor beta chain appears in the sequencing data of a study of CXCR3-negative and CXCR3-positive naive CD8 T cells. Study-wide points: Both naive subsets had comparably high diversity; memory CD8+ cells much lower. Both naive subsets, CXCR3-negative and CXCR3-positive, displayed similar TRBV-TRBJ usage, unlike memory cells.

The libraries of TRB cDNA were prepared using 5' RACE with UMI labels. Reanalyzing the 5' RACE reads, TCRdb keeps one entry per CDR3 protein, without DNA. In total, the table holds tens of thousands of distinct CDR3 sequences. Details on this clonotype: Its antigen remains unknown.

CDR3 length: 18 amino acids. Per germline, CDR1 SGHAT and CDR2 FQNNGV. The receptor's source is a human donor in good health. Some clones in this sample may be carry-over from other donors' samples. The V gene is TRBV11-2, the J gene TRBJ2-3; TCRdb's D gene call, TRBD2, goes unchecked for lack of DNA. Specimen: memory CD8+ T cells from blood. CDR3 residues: CASSSRGGGAVRTDTQYF.